These T cell receptor beta chains were read from a single sample in a study of T cells after yellow fever vaccination. TCRdb fed the 5' RACE reads into MiXCR, producing one record per CDR3 protein. The sample includes around 590,000 distinct CDR3 sequences, 9% to 15% of them seen just once. The sequencing here drew on PBMCs, taken on the day of the yellow fever booster vaccination. The receptors here all came from a man younger than 45 who received the YFV17D yellow fever vaccine. Each CDR3 is given with its conserved first and last residue. D genes are given only for firm matches. Clone sizes are given selectively: once, few, many, or a class where the clone is expanded.

TRBV4-3	TRBJ2-3	.	.	TGCGCCAGCAGCCGGGGACTTGGAAATCGATGGGATACGCAGTATTTT	CASSRGLGNRWDTQYF
TRBV6-1	TRBJ2-7	.	few	TGTGCCAGCAGTCGCCAGGGGGGAGCCTACGAGCAGTACTTC	CASSRQGGAYEQYF
TRBV24-1	TRBJ2-3	.	.	TGTGCCACCAGTGTAGCCAGCTATAGCACAGATACGCAGTATTTT	CATSVASYSTDTQYF
TRBV6-2/TRBV6-3	TRBJ2-7	TRBD2	.	TGTGCCAGCAGGTATACTAGCGGGATGTACGAGCAGTACTTC	CASRYTSGMYEQYF
TRBV19	TRBJ2-7	TRBD2	many	TGTGCCAGTAACGCGCGGGCTAGCGGGAAGTCCGACGAGCAGTACTTC	CASNARASGKSDEQYF
TRBV25-1	TRBJ2-7	.	many	TGTGCCAGCAGTGAATATACAGGCGAGCAGTACTTC	CASSEYTGEQYF
TRBV5-4	TRBJ2-1	.	.	TGTGCCAGCAGCGTTGGGGGATGGGCTGAGCAGTTCTTC	CASSVGGWAEQFF
TRBV19	TRBJ2-5	.	.	TGTGCCAGTAGTACAGCGGCAGGGACCCAGTACTTC	CASSTAAGTQYF
TRBV7-9	TRBJ1-2	.	few	TGTGCCAGCAGCTTAGACGCGAGTTTATCGGGCTACACCTTC	CASSLDASLSGYTF
TRBV27	TRBJ2-6	TRBD1	.	TGTGCCAGCAGTCACCCAGGGGGCGCTGGGGCCAACGTCCTGACTTTC	CASSHPGGAGANVLTF
TRBV5-1	TRBJ2-7	.	many	TGCGCCAGCAGCTTGGAAACAGGGTGGGCCTACGAGCAGTACTTC	CASSLETGWAYEQYF
TRBV20-1	TRBJ2-3	.	.	TGCAGTGCTAGAGAGGGATTCACAGATACGCAGTATTTT	CSAREGFTDTQYF
TRBV7-8	TRBJ2-7	TRBD2	few	TGTGCCAGCAGCTTAGATCTGTTACTAGCGGGTAACGAGCAGTACTTC	CASSLDLLLAGNEQYF
TRBV19	TRBJ2-1	TRBD2	.	TGTGCCAGTAGTATATTGGGACTAGCGGAGAATGAGCAGTTCTTC	CASSILGLAENEQFF
TRBV28	TRBJ2-7	TRBD2	few	TGTGCCAGCAGCACCACCGGGAGGGCCCGGAACGAGCAGTACTTC	CASSTTGRARNEQYF
TRBV7-6	TRBJ2-7	.	once	TGTGCCAGCATCTTTTCGGGAGAGCAGTACTTC	CASIFSGEQYF
TRBV20-1	TRBJ1-2	.	.	TGCAGTGCTAGTGCAGGTGTCTATGGCTACACCTTC	CSASAGVYGYTF
TRBV7-9	TRBJ1-4	.	.	TGTGCCAGCAGCTTGAGCGCAACTAATGAAAAACTGTTTTTT	CASSLSATNEKLFF
TRBV20-1	TRBJ2-7	TRBD1	.	TGCAGTGCAATTATATACAGGGGGGAAACCGAGGAGCAGTACTTC	CSAIIYRGETEEQYF
TRBV11-2	TRBJ2-3	TRBD2	.	TGTGCCAGCAGTCGCGCCCAGCGGGAGGTGGATACGCAGTATTTT	CASSRAQREVDTQYF
TRBV5-6	TRBJ2-7	.	.	TGTGCCAGCAGCTTGGAATTCGGGACTCCTATTACTTCCTACGAGCAGTACTTC	CASSLEFGTPITSYEQYF
TRBV15	TRBJ2-2	.	.	TGTGCCACCAGCAGAGTTTTTTTGGAACCCACCGGGGAGCTGTTTTTT	CATSRVFLEPTGELFF
TRBV28	TRBJ2-3	.	.	TGTGCCAGCAGTTTATTTCTAAGGGTGGGGGAGCGGACAGATACGCAGTATTTT	CASSLFLRVGERTDTQYF
TRBV7-8	TRBJ1-5	.	.	TGTGCCAGCAGCTCGGGCGGTCATCAGCCCCAGCATTTT	CASSSGGHQPQHF
TRBV5-5	TRBJ2-1	.	once	TGTGCCAGCAGCACCCGGACAGACAATTCCTACAATGAGCAGTTCTTC	CASSTRTDNSYNEQFF
TRBV5-1	TRBJ2-7	.	.	TGCGCCAGCAGCTTGGGGGACAACTCCTACGAGCAGTACTTC	CASSLGDNSYEQYF
TRBV27	TRBJ1-2	.	many	TGTGCCAGCAGTTTCGGGGGAGGTACGAATGGCTACACCTTC	CASSFGGGTNGYTF
TRBV11-2	TRBJ2-5	TRBD1	few	TGTGCCAGCAGTGCCGGGACAGGGGTTCAAGAGACCCAGTACTTC	CASSAGTGVQETQYF
TRBV7-3	TRBJ2-3	.	few	TGTGCCAGCAGCTTATTGGCTAGCGCCACAGATACGCAGTATTTT	CASSLLASATDTQYF
TRBV15	TRBJ2-7	.	few	TGTGCCACCAGCAGTAACTGGCCGCCTACCTACGAGCAGTACTTC	CATSSNWPPTYEQYF
TRBV5-1	TRBJ1-6	.	.	TGCGCCAGCAGCTCGGACAGCTATAATTCACCCCTCCACTTT	CASSSDSYNSPLHF
TRBV19	TRBJ2-4	.	many	TGTGCCAGTAGTATCCGGACTGGGGCCAAAAACATTCAGTACTTC	CASSIRTGAKNIQYF
TRBV5-5	TRBJ1-5	.	many	TGTGCCAGCAGCCAACAGGGAATAAGCAATCAGCCCCAGCATTTT	CASSQQGISNQPQHF
TRBV7-9	TRBJ2-3	.	.	TGTGCCAGCAGCTTAGAGGGCGGCGGCACAGATACGCAGTATTTT	CASSLEGGGTDTQYF
TRBV9	TRBJ2-1	.	.	TGTGCCAGCAGCGTAGCTCGAGCGGAAAGGGATGAGCAGTTCTTC	CASSVARAERDEQFF
TRBV5-6	TRBJ2-3	.	many	TGTGCCAGCAGTTGGGGACTTGGCGGGATAACAGATACGCAGTATTTT	CASSWGLGGITDTQYF
TRBV20-1	TRBJ1-1	TRBD1	few	TGCAGTGCTAGACAATTGGACAGGGAAAAAGCTTTCTTT	CSARQLDREKAFF
TRBV2	TRBJ2-7	.	few	TGTGCCAGCCAAGAGATTTACACTCCCTACGAGCAGTACTTC	CASQEIYTPYEQYF
TRBV20-1	TRBJ2-1	TRBD1	few	TGCAGTGCTAGAGAAGACAGGGGAATTGGTGAGCAGTTCTTC	CSAREDRGIGEQFF
TRBV7-2	TRBJ2-7	.	.	TGTGCCAGCAGCCCAGAAGTAGCGGTAGACGAGCAGTACTTC	CASSPEVAVDEQYF
TRBV6-2/TRBV6-3	TRBJ2-7	TRBD2	few	TGTGCCAGCTCACCCCTTTCCGGGACTAGCGGGAGAACCCTCTGGTACGAGCAGTACTTC	CASSPLSGTSGRTLWYEQYF